A selection of T cell receptor beta chains follows, all from one sample in a study of blood T cell repertoires in COVID-19. Clones were read by immunoSEQ multiplex PCR, and TCRdb kept only the in-frame ones, dropping some. The table shows roughly 150,000 clones, with around four fifths occurring only once. What was sequenced was peripheral blood. The receptors were gathered from a woman in her sixties or seventies who had recovered from COVID-19. Both conserved end residues are part of each CDR3. A D gene is named only where the DNA matches it firmly. Some rows mark clone size as missing; the rest say once, few, many or name a class of expanded clone.

>TRBD2|TRBJ2-3|TRBV20-1|NA
TGCAGTGCTGGTGGGCTAGCGGGGGGCCCTGGGGCAGATACGCAGTATTTT
CSAGGLAGGPGADTQYF
>TRBD2|TRBJ2-2|TRBV20-1|NA
TGCAGTGCTAGTCAGCTAGCGGGGGCCACCGGGGAGCTGTTTTTT
CSASQLAGATGELFF
>NA|TRBJ1-2|TRBV6-1|once
TGTGCCAGCAGTGAACAGGGGTTTGGCTACACCTTC
CASSEQGFGYTF
>NA|TRBJ1-4|TRBV30|NA
TGTGCCTGGAGGCGGGGATCAACTGAAAAACTGTTTTTT
CAWRRGSTEKLFF
>NA|TRBJ1-2|TRBV2|NA
TGTGCCAGCAGTGGTCATTTACGGGGGGGCCCTAACTATGGCTACACCTTC
CASSGHLRGGPNYGYTF
>NA|TRBJ1-1|TRBV9|NA
TGTGCCAGCAGCCCACAGGGTCTTATGAACACTGAAGCTTTCTTT
CASSPQGLMNTEAFF
>TRBD2|TRBJ2-5|TRBV5-1|NA
TGCGCCAGCAGCTGGGCGGGACTAGCGGGAGAGACCCAGTACTTC
CASSWAGLAGETQYF
>NA|TRBJ2-3|TRBV4-3|NA
TGCGCCAGCAGCCAGAGGGGTCCCCACGGTGGGGGCGCGTGGGCTAGCACAGATACGCAGTATTTT
CASSQRGPHGGGAWASTDTQYF
>NA|TRBJ2-3|TRBV10-3|few
TGTGCCATCAGTGACCAAGGGCCGGGGTCGCCAGATACGCAGTATTTT
CAISDQGPGSPDTQYF
>TRBD2|TRBJ2-3|TRBV19|NA
TGTGCCAGTAGTCCGGGACTACTATCAGATACGCAGTATTTT
CASSPGLLSDTQYF
>TRBD2|TRBJ2-7|TRBV15|NA
TGTGCCACCAGCAGAGAGCTTGAGCGGGGGCCCTACGAGCAGTACTTC
CATSRELERGPYEQYF
>NA|TRBJ2-7|TRBV5-1|NA
TGCGCCAGCAGCTTGGGCGCAGGGGACTCCTACGAGCAGTACTTC
CASSLGAGDSYEQYF
>TRBD1|TRBJ2-1|TRBV7-3|few
TGTGCCAGCAGCCAAGACAGGGGGGTGGTATCAGAGGAGCAGTTCTTC
CASSQDRGVVSEEQFF
>NA|TRBJ2-2|TRBV11-2|NA
TGTGCCAGCAGCCTGGGGACGGGGGTCGCCGGGGAGCTGTTTTTT
CASSLGTGVAGELFF
>NA|TRBJ2-7|TRBV7-6|NA
TGTGCCAGCAGCTTAGGGCAGGGAGGCAGGGAGCAGTACTTC
CASSLGQGGREQYF
>NA|TRBJ2-2|TRBV7-3|NA
TGTGCCAGCAGCCCCCGGACAGCGAACACCGGGGAGCTGTTTTTT
CASSPRTANTGELFF
>NA|TRBJ1-2|TRBV6-6|NA
TGTGCCAGCTTTGACGGCAGCGGGGTCGGCTACACCTTC
CASFDGSGVGYTF
>NA|TRBJ2-1|TRBV5-6|NA
TGTGCCAGCATCGCACAGTGGCCCTACAATGAGCAGTTCTTC
CASIAQWPYNEQFF
>NA|TRBJ1-4|TRBV30|NA
TGTGCCTGGAGGGGGACACTCCGGCATGAAAAACTGTTTTTT
CAWRGTLRHEKLFF
>NA|TRBJ2-5|TRBV9|NA
TGTGCCAGCAGCGTCGGTAGCGGAGACCAAGAGACCCAGTACTTC
CASSVGSGDQETQYF
>NA|TRBJ1-1|TRBV3-1/TRBV3-2|once
TGTGCCAGCAGCCAAGCCCAGGGGCCGAACACTGAAGCTTTCTTT
CASSQAQGPNTEAFF
>NA|TRBJ1-2|TRBV4-1|NA
TGCGCCAGCAGCCACGGGGGGAGGAGTGGTGGCTACACCTTC
CASSHGGRSGGYTF
>NA|TRBJ2-2|TRBV5-1|NA
TGCGCCAGCAGCTCTCTTGGGGGCCCGGCGGGGGAGCTGTTTTTT
CASSSLGGPAGELFF
>NA|TRBJ2-7|TRBV27|NA
TGTGCCAGCAGTACCCCGTCCCCGCAACTCGGCGAGCAGTACTTC
CASSTPSPQLGEQYF
>NA|TRBJ2-5|TRBV9|NA
TGTGCCAGCAGCGTACAGGGTACCCCCCAAGAGACCCAGTACTTC
CASSVQGTPQETQYF
>NA|TRBJ2-7|TRBV12-3/TRBV12-4|NA
TGTGCCAGCAGGATGACAGGTGGCCTCGAGCGGTACTTC
CASRMTGGLERYF
>TRBD2|TRBJ2-1|TRBV4-1|NA
TGCGCCAGCAGCCAAGAGGGCCTCCCAGCGGGAAGCCTCAATGAGCAGTTCTTC
CASSQEGLPAGSLNEQFF
>TRBD2|TRBJ2-3|TRBV6-1|NA
TGTGCCAGCAGTGAACTAGCGGACCACACAGATACGCAGTATTTT
CASSELADHTDTQYF